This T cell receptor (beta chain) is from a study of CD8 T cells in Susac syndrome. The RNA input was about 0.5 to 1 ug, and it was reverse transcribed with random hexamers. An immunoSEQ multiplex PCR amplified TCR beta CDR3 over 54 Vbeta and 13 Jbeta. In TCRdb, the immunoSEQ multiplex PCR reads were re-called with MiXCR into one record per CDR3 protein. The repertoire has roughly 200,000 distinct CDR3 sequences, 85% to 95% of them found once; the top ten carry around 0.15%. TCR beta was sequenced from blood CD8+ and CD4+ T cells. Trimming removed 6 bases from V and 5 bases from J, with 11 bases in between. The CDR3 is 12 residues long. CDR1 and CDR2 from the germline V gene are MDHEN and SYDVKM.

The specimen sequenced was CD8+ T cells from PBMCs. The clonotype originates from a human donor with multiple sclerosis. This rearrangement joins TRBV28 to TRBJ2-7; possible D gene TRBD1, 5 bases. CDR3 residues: CASRSGSHEQYF. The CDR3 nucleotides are TGTGCCAGCAGGTCAGGGTCCCACGAGCAGTACTTC. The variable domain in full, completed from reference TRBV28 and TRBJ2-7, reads DVKVTQSSRYLVKRTGEKVFLECVQDMDHENMFWYRQDPGLGLRLIYFSYDVKMKEKGDIPEGYSVSREKKERFSLILESASTNQTSMYLCASRSGSHEQYFGPGTRLTVT.